The entry that follows covers one TCR beta chain sequence. The data are from a study of cytomegalovirus exposure and HLA in healthy donors. After removal of 6 bases from V and 2 bases from J, the junction contained 10 bases not matched to a gene. Germline V lookup: CDR1 SGHRS, CDR2 YFSETQ. The CDR3 has 16 residues. The primer mix had 60 Vbeta and 13 Jbeta primers. Clones were sequenced by immunoSEQ multiplex PCR, and TCRdb holds only the in-frame ones, with some missing. The sample has 85,000 to 110,000 clones; roughly three quarters are singletons. The sample consisted of PBMCs. This TCR derives from a man between 45 and 60 years old in good health and CMV-seropositive. The V gene is TRBV5-1, the J gene TRBJ2-3; TRBD2 aligns across 9 bases. The CDR3 region is CASTMTSGSFTDTQYF. Written as DNA, the CDR3 is TGCGCCAGCACCATGACTAGCGGCTCCTTCACAGATACGCAGTATTTT. Based on the CDR3 plus reference TRBV5-1 and TRBJ2-3, the full variable domain is KAGVTQTPRYLIKTRGQQVTLSCSPISGHRSVSWYQQTPGQGLQFLFEYFSETQRNKGNFPGRFSGRQFSNSRSEMNVSTLELGDSALYLCASTMTSGSFTDTQYFGPGTRLTVL.